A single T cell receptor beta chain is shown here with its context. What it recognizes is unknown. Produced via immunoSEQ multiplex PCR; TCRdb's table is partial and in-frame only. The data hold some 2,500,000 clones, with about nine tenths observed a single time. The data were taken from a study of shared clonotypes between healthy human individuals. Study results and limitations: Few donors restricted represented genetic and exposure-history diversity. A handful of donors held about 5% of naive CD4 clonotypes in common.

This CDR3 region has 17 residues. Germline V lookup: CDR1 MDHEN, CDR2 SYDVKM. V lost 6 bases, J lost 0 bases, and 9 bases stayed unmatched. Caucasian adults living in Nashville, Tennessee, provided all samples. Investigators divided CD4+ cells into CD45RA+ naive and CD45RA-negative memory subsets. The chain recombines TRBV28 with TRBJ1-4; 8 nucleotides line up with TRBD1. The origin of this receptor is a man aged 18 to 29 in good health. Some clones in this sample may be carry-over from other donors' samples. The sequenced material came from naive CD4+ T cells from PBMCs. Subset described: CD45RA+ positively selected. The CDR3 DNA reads TGTGCCAGCAGCGGTCAGTGGACAGGGTCAACTAATGAAAAACTGTTTTTT. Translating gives CASSGQWTGSTNEKLFF. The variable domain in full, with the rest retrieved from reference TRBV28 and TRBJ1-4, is DVKVTQSSRYLVKRTGEKVFLECVQDMDHENMFWYRQDPGLGLRLIYFSYDVKMKEKGDIPEGYSVSREKKERFSLILESASTNQTSMYLCASSGQWTGSTNEKLFFGSGTQLSVL.